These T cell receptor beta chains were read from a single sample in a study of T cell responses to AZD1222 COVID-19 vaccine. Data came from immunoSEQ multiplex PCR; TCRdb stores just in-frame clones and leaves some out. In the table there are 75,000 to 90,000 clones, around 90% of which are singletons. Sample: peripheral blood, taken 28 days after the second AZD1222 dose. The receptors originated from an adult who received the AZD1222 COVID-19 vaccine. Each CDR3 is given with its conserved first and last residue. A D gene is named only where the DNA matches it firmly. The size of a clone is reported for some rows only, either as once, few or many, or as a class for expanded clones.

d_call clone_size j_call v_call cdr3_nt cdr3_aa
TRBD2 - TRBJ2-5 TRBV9 TGTGCCAGCAGCGTAGACGGGAGGGCGTCAGAGACCCAGTACTTC CASSVDGRASETQYF
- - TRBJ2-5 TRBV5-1 TGCGCCAGCAGCTTCTCGGAAGAGACCCAGTACTTC CASSFSEETQYF
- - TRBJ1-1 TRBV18 TGTGCCAGCTCACCCGTCGGACAGACTGAAGCTTTCTTT CASSPVGQTEAFF
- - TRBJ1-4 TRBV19 TGTGCCAGTAGTAGCGGACGGGTAGAAAAACTGTTTTTT CASSSGRVEKLFF
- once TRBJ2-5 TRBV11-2 TGTGCCAGCAGCTTAGCCCCCGGAAGGCCAAGCGTTGTTGAAGAGACCCAGTACTTC CASSLAPGRPSVVEETQYF
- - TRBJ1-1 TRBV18 TGTGCCAGCTCACCGAGCGGGGCCCAGGGCCTGAACACTGAAGCTTTCTTT CASSPSGAQGLNTEAFF
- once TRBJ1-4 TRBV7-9 TGTGCCAGCAGCTTAGGCCGCAGCAATGAAAAACTGTTTTTT CASSLGRSNEKLFF
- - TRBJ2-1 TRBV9 TGTGCCAGCAGCGGAGCTAGCGCGGTATACAATGAGCAGTTCTTC CASSGASAVYNEQFF
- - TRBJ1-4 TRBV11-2 TGTGCCAGCAGCTTCGCGGAAAAACTGTTTTTT CASSFAEKLFF
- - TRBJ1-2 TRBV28 TGTGCCAGCAGTCCAAAACAGGCCCCCTATGGCTACACCTTC CASSPKQAPYGYTF
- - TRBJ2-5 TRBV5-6 TGTGCCAGCAGCTTTTCAATAGAGACCCAGTACTTC CASSFSIETQYF
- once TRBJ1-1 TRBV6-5 TGTGCCAGCAGTTACGGTCGGAACACTGAAGCTTTCTTT CASSYGRNTEAFF
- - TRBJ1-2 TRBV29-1 TGCAGCGTCTTCGCCACCGACAGTACGGATTATGGCTACACCTTC CSVFATDSTDYGYTF
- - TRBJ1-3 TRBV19 TGTGCCAGTAGTGCACAGCGCTCTGGAAACACCATATATTTT CASSAQRSGNTIYF
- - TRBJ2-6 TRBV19 TGTGCCAGTAGTCCCGGGGGACCGAACTCTGGGGCCAACGTCCTGACTTTC CASSPGGPNSGANVLTF
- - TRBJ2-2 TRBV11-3 TGTGCCAGCAGCCTAAGCTACCCGAACACCGGGGAGCTGTTTTTT CASSLSYPNTGELFF
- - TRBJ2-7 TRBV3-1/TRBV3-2 TGTGCCAGCGGCGGACGGTCAAGAGGCGAGCAGTACTTC CASGGRSRGEQYF
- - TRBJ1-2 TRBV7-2 TGTGCCAGCAGCTTACAGGCAGGCAACAGTTATTATGGCTACACCTTC CASSLQAGNSYYGYTF
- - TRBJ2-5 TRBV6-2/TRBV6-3 TGTGCCAGCAGCCGGGACTACCAAGAGACCCAGTACTTC CASSRDYQETQYF
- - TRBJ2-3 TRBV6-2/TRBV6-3 TGTGCCAGCAGTTACTCTGAGACCCGGGGAGATACGCAGTATTTT CASSYSETRGDTQYF
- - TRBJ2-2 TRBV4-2 TGTGCCAGCGATGGGGGAGCGGCCGGGGAGCTGTTTTTT CASDGGAAGELFF
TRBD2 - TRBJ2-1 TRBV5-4 TGTGCCAGCAGCTCCGGACTAGCGGCGTTCCTCTACAATGAGCAGTTCTTC CASSSGLAAFLYNEQFF
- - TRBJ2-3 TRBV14 TGTGCCAGCAGCCAAGGGCTGCTAGCGGATACGCAGTATTTT CASSQGLLADTQYF
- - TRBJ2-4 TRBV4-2 TGTGCCAGCAGCCAAGATAGGGGGGGGAGGGTCAAAAACATTCAGTACTTC CASSQDRGGRVKNIQYF
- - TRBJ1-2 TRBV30 TGTGCCTGGAGTGACGAACAGAACCGCTACACCTTC CAWSDEQNRYTF
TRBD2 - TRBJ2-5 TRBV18 TGTGCCAGCTCAGAACTAGCGGCATCTCTAGAGACCCAGTACTTC CASSELAASLETQYF
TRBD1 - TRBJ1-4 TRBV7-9 TGTGCCAGCAGCGAATCGACAGGGGAAAAACTGTTTTTT CASSESTGEKLFF
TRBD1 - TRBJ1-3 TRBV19 TGTGCCAGTAGTCCTGGGACAGGCAACTCTGGAAACACCATATATTTT CASSPGTGNSGNTIYF
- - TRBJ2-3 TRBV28 TGTGCCAGCAGTTTATTATCAGGGACGCAGTATTTT CASSLLSGTQYF
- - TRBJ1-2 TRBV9 TGTGCCAGCAGCGGGGAACCGGGGTTTTGGTATGGCTACACCTTC CASSGEPGFWYGYTF
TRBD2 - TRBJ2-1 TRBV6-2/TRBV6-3 TGTGCCAGCAGCCCCAGCGGGGCATCCTACAATGAGCAGTTCTTC CASSPSGASYNEQFF
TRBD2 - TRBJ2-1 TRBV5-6 TGTGCCAGCAGCTTCGGACTAGCGGGGGTAAGTGAGCAGTTCTTC CASSFGLAGVSEQFF
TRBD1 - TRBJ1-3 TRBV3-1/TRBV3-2 TGTGCCAGCAGCCAGTCAGGGGGGTACTCTGGAAACACCATATATTTT CASSQSGGYSGNTIYF
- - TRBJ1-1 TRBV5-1 TGCGCCAGCAGTAGACAGATGAACACTGAAGCTTTCTTT CASSRQMNTEAFF
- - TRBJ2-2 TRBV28 TGTGCCAGCAGTTTGGGGGTAGAGGCCGGGGAGCTGTTTTTT CASSLGVEAGELFF
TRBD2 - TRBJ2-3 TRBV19 TGTGCCAGTAGTAAACCAGGGACTAGCGGGAGGACAGATACGCAGTATTTT CASSKPGTSGRTDTQYF
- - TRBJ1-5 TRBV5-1 TGCGCCAGCAGCCCTGAAGGTACAGGCCGCAATCAGCCCCAGCATTTT CASSPEGTGRNQPQHF
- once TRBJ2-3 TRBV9 TGTGCCAGCAGCGTAGACGTTAGCACAGATACGCAGTATTTT CASSVDVSTDTQYF